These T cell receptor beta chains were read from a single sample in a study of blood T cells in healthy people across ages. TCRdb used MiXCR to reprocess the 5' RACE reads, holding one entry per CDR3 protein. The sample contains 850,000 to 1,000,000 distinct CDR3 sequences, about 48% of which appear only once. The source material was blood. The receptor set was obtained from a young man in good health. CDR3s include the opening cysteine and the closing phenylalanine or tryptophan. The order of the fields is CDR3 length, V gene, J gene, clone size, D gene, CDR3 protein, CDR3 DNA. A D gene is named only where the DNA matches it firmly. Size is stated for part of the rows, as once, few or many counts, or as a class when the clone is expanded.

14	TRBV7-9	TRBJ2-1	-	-	CASTGGLGKNEQFF	TGTGCCAGCACCGGGGGGCTGGGAAAAAATGAGCAGTTCTTC
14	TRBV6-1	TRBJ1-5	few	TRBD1	CAGDREGNNQPQHF	TGTGCCGGGGACAGGGAGGGAAACAATCAGCCCCAGCATTTT
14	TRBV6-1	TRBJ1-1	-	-	CASSEWRMGTEAFF	TGTGCCAGCAGTGAATGGAGGATGGGCACTGAAGCTTTCTTT
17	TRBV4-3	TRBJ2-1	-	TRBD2	CASSQDQAGSSYNEQFF	TGCGCCAGCAGCCAAGACCAAGCGGGGAGCTCCTACAATGAGCAGTTCTTC
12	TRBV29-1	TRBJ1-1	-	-	CSTRRENTEAFF	TGCAGCACAAGACGGGAGAACACTGAAGCTTTCTTT
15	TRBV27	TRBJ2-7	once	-	CASSLGSGVTYEQYF	TGTGCCAGCAGTTTAGGTTCAGGGGTGACCTACGAGCAGTACTTC
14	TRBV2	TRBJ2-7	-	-	CASSEGIGLYEQYF	TGTGCCAGCAGTGAAGGGATCGGTCTCTACGAGCAGTACTTC
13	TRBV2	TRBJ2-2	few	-	CASALRNTGELFF	TGTGCCAGCGCACTACGCAACACCGGGGAGCTGTTTTTT
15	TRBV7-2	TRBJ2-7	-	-	CASSSQQGGLYEQYF	TGTGCCAGCAGCTCCCAACAGGGAGGGTTATACGAGCAGTACTTC
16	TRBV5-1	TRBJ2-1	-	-	CASNLAIGGVRNEQFF	TGCGCCAGCAACTTGGCCATAGGTGGAGTGCGCAATGAGCAGTTCTTC
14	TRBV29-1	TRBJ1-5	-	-	CSVESSSLGQPQHF	TGCAGCGTTGAATCGAGCTCCCTGGGTCAGCCCCAGCATTTT
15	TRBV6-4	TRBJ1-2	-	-	CASSETGNPSLGSTF	TGTGCCAGCAGTGAAACCGGCAATCCCTCTCTAGGATCCACCTTC
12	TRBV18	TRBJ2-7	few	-	CASSSLNYEQYF	TGTGCCAGCTCATCCCTAAATTACGAGCAGTACTTC
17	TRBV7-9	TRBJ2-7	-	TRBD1	CASSLGVRDRDPYEQYF	TGTGCCAGCAGCTTGGGGGTCCGGGACAGGGATCCCTACGAGCAGTACTTC
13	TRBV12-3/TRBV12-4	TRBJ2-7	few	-	CASSSVLRYEQYF	TGTGCCAGCAGTTCCGTGCTTAGATACGAGCAGTACTTC
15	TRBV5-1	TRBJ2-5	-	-	CASSLGRGARETQYF	TGCGCCAGCAGCTTGGGACGGGGGGCGCGGGAGACCCAGTACTTC
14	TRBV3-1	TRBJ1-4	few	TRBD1	CASSQGTGYEKLFF	TGTGCCAGCAGCCAAGGGACAGGGTATGAAAAACTGTTTTTT
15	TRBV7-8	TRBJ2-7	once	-	CASSLLTNPLYEQYF	TGTGCCAGCAGCTTACTCACAAATCCCCTCTACGAGCAGTACTTC
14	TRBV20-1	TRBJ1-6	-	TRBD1	CSAKRDRDNSPLHF	TGCAGTGCCAAACGGGACAGGGATAATTCACCCCTCCACTTT
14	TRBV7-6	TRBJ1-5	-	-	CASSPETGDQPQHF	TGTGCCAGCAGCCCAGAGACAGGAGATCAGCCCCAGCATTTT
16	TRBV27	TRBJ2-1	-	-	CASSPERVSSYNEQFF	TGTGCCAGCAGTCCCGAGCGGGTTAGCTCCTACAATGAGCAGTTCTTC
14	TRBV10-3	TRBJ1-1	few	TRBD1	CAISERQGETEAFF	TGTGCCATCAGTGAAAGACAGGGGGAAACTGAAGCTTTCTTT
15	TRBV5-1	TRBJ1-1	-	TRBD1	CASGPDTGVGTEAFF	TGCGCCAGCGGCCCCGACACAGGGGTGGGCACTGAAGCTTTCTTT
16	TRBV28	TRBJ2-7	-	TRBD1	CASSLRGQLSSYEQYF	TGTGCCAGCAGTTTACGGGGACAGCTCTCCTCCTACGAGCAGTACTTC
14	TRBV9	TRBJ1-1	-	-	CASSVHREGPEAFF	TGTGCCAGCAGCGTACACAGGGAAGGCCCTGAAGCTTTCTTT
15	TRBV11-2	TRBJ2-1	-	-	CASSLDSPAYNEQFF	TGTGCCAGCAGCTTAGACTCGCCAGCCTACAATGAGCAGTTCTTC
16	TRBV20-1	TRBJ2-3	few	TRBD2	CSASGVRGGFTDTQYF	TGCAGTGCTAGTGGGGTGCGGGGGGGCTTCACAGATACGCAGTATTTT
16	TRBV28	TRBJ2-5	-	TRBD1	CASSDNRGPYYNEQYF	TGTGCCAGCAGTGACAACAGGGGGCCTTATTACAATGAGCAGTACTTC
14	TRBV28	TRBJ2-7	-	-	CASSLSGINYEQYF	TGTGCCAGCAGTCTCTCCGGGATCAACTACGAGCAGTACTTC
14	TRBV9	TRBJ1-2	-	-	CASSAQIQPRGYTF	TGTGCCAGCAGCGCACAGATTCAACCCAGGGGCTACACCTTC
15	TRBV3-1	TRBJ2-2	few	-	CASSQRGASTGELFF	TGTGCCAGCAGCCAGAGGGGGGCAAGCACCGGGGAGCTGTTTTTT
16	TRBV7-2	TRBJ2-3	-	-	CASSKGGGSGTDTQYF	TGTGCCAGCAGCAAAGGGGGGGGATCGGGCACAGATACGCAGTATTTT
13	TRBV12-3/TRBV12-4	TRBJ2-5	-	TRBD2	CASRSAGQETQYF	TGTGCCAGCAGGTCAGCGGGACAAGAGACCCAGTACTTC
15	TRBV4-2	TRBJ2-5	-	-	CASSQDLEGGETQYF	TGTGCCAGCAGCCAAGATTTGGAGGGGGGAGAGACCCAGTACTTC
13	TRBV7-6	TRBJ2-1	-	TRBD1	CASSLAGTEEQFF	TGTGCCAGCAGCTTAGCCGGGACAGAAGAGCAGTTCTTC
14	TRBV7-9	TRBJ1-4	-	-	CASSRRLSKEKLFF	TGTGCCAGCAGCCGAAGACTGAGTAAGGAAAAACTGTTTTTT
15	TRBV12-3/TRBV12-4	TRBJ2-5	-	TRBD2	CASSLPSGFQETQYF	TGTGCCAGCAGTTTGCCTAGCGGCTTCCAAGAGACCCAGTACTTC
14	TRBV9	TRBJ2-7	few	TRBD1	CASSPWTGSYEQYF	TGTGCCAGCAGCCCCTGGACAGGATCCTACGAGCAGTACTTC
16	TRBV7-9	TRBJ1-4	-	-	CASSFREGQTNEKLFF	TGTGCCAGCAGCTTCCGGGAAGGGCAGACTAATGAAAAACTGTTTTTT
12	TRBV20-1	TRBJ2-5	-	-	CSARVSLVTQYF	TGCAGTGCTAGAGTTTCCCTTGTGACCCAGTACTTC
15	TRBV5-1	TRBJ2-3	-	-	CASSLSDPRGDTQYF	TGCGCCAGCAGCTTGTCGGACCCTCGAGGAGATACGCAGTATTTT
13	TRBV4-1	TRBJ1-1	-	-	CASNRGGDTEAFF	TGCGCCAGCAACCGCGGGGGGGACACTGAAGCTTTCTTT
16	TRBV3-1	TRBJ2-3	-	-	CASSHRGLVAPDTQYF	TGTGCCAGCAGCCACCGGGGTCTGGTTGCCCCAGATACGCAGTATTTT
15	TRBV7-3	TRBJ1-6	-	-	CASSSGAGGNSPLHF	TGTGCCAGCAGCTCCGGGGCCGGGGGTAATTCACCCCTCCACTTT
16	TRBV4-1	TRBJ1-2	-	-	CASSQDRQGLIRGYTF	TGCGCCAGCAGCCAAGATAGGCAGGGGCTTATCAGGGGCTACACCTTC
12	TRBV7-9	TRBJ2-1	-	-	CASSLSQGEAFF	TGTGCCAGCAGCTTATCCCAGGGGGAGGCGTTCTTC
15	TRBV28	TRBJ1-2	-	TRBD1	CASTPTGTGGQGYTF	TGTGCCAGCACCCCCACAGGGACAGGGGGCCAGGGCTACACCTTC
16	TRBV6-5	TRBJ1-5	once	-	CASSSGTTGRNQPQHF	TGTGCCAGCAGTTCCGGGACCACAGGACGAAATCAGCCCCAGCATTTT
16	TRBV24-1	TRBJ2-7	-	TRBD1	CATSDSRQGANDEQYF	TGTGCCACCAGTGATTCCCGACAGGGGGCTAACGACGAGCAGTACTTC
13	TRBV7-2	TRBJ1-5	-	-	CASSLETGQPQHF	TGTGCCAGCAGCCTGGAGACTGGTCAGCCCCAGCATTTT
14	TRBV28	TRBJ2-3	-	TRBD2	CAGSVGTRGDTQYF	TGTGCCGGCAGCGTAGGGACTAGGGGAGATACGCAGTATTTT
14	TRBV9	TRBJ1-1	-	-	CASSPRQAHTEAFF	TGTGCCAGCAGCCCGAGACAGGCACACACTGAAGCTTTCTTT
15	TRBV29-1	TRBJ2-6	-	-	CSAWTANSGANVLTF	TGCAGCGCCTGGACAGCAAACTCTGGGGCCAACGTCCTGACTTTC
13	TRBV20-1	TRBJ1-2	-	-	CSACPEGLYGYTF	TGCAGTGCTTGCCCGGAGGGCCTCTATGGCTACACCTTC
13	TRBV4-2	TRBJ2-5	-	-	CASSQDARQTQYF	TGTGCCAGCAGCCAAGATGCGCGGCAGACCCAGTACTTC
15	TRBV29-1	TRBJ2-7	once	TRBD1	CSVEGTTGTAYEQYF	TGCAGCGTTGAAGGGACCACAGGGACAGCCTACGAGCAGTACTTC
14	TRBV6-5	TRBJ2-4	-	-	CASSVQGAKNIQYF	TGTGCCAGCAGCGTACAGGGAGCCAAAAACATTCAGTACTTC
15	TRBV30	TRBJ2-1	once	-	CAWSLGLSSYNEQFF	TGTGCCTGGAGTCTTGGTCTTAGCTCCTACAATGAGCAGTTCTTC
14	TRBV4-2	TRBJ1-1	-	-	CASSPAQGGSEAFF	TGTGCCAGCAGCCCGGCCCAGGGAGGGTCTGAAGCTTTCTTT